The entry below describes one TCR beta chain. This PCR relied on a set of 60 Vbeta primers and 13 Jbeta primers. The table came from immunoSEQ multiplex PCR; TCRdb's copy has only in-frame clones and leaves some out. The table includes about 94,000 clones, less than 8% detected once. This CDR3 has 15 amino acids. The V gene end was trimmed by 4 bases and the J gene end by 8 bases; junction bases not matched to a gene: 11. Germline CDR1 and CDR2: SGDLS and YYNGEE. This sample is part of a study of cytomegalovirus exposure and HLA in healthy donors. Background on the study: Within the Caucasian-associated ancestry cluster were roughly 81% of the roughly 360 genotyped donors.

Sequencing was done on a sample of PBMCs. This chain joins TRBV9 and TRBJ2-1, with 8 bases that match TRBD2. The origin of this receptor is a man aged 50 to 60 in good health and CMV-seronegative. CDR3 loop: CASSLGGSGGHEQFF. The CDR3 region has the DNA TGTGCCAGCAGCTTAGGCGGGAGCGGGGGCCATGAGCAGTTCTTC.